These 5 T cell receptor beta chains were sequenced from one sample in a study of CD8 T cells in Susac syndrome. An input of about 0.5 to 1 ug of RNA was subjected to reverse transcription using random hexamers. TCRdb fed the immunoSEQ multiplex PCR reads into MiXCR, producing one record per CDR3 protein. The profile shows approximately 79,000 distinct CDR3 sequences, under 95% of them singletons. The specimen was CD8+ T cells from PBMCs. These receptors were collected from a human donor with Susac syndrome.

The chain has TRBV28 and TRBJ1-5; the D is unclear. The CDR3 extends over 12 amino acids. V dropped 8 bases and J dropped 4 bases, with 9 bases sitting between them. Germline V gene sequence: CDR1 MDHEN, CDR2 SYDVKM. The CDR3 protein is CASERGNQPQHF. CDR3 DNA sequence: TGTGCCAGCGAGCGGGGAAATCAGCCCCAGCATTTT. The whole variable domain, remainder taken from reference TRBV28 and TRBJ1-5, is DVKVTQSSRYLVKRTGEKVFLECVQDMDHENMFWYRQDPGLGLRLIYFSYDVKMKEKGDIPEGYSVSREKKERFSLILESASTNQTSMYLCASERGNQPQHFGDGTRLSIL.

This clonotype was detected only once. CDR3 nucleotide sequence: TGTGCCAGCAGCTCAGACTGGGGTACGCAGTATTTT. Protein sequence: CASSSDWGTQYF. The rearrangement joins TRBV7-9 to TRBJ2-3; D not resolved. Between the trimmed V and J ends, which lost 4 bases and 8 bases, there was a span of 10 bases. The V gene's germline CDR1 is SEHNR and CDR2 FQNEAQ (reference sequence). The CDR3 loop spans 12 amino acids. Using reference TRBV7-9 and TRBJ2-3 for the parts outside the CDR3, the full variable domain is DTGVSQNPRHKITKRGQNVTFRCDPISEHNRLYWYRQTLGQGPEFLTYFQNEAQLEKSRLLSDRFSAERPKGSFSTLEIQRTEQGDSAMYLCASSSDWGTQYFGPGTRLTVL.

The V gene is TRBV6-2 or TRBV6-3, the J gene TRBJ1-2; D uncertain. Trimming took off 3 bases at V and 4 bases at J, with 15 bases between the two ends. CDR3 length: 15 residues. CDR1 MNHEY and CDR2 SVGEGT come from the germline V gene. The CDR3 here is CASSYGVDGGYGYTF. CDR3 nucleotides: TGTGCCAGCAGTTATGGCGTGGACGGCGGCTATGGCTACACCTTC.

The chain employs TRBV14 and TRBJ2-1; D is ambiguous. Germline assignment: CDR1 SGHDN and CDR2 FVKESK. Trimming removed 1 base at V and 0 bases at J, with 7 bases between. The CDR3 length is 15 residues. Here the CDR3 DNA reads TGTGCCAGCAGCCAAGTTGGCTTCTCCTACAATGAGCAGTTCTTC. Translated: CASSQVGFSYNEQFF.

This clonotype was picked up one time. The V gene is TRBV7-9, the J gene TRBJ2-1; the D gene is possibly TRBD1 (5 bases). This CDR3 region has 17 residues. Germline CDR1 is SEHNR and CDR2 is FQNEAQ (reference sequence). The ends were cut back, 1 base at V and 0 bases at J, with 13 bases in the middle. Written as DNA, the CDR3 is TGTGCCAGCAGCTTAGGGTTAGACAGCCGCTCCTACAATGAGCAGTTCTTC. It is translated as CASSLGLDSRSYNEQFF.